This T cell receptor (beta chain) comes out of a study of blood T cell repertoires in COVID-19. About the study: Acute and convalescent COVID-19 specimens originated in the United States, Italy and Spain.

The V segment lost 6 bases and the J segment 5 bases; nucleotides outside the gene matches: 8. CDR3 size: 14 residues. In germline, CDR1 is MNHEY, CDR2 SMNVEV (reference sequence). Method: immunoSEQ multiplex PCR; TCRdb's copy keeps in-frame clones and lacks some. The sample lists approximately 210,000 clones; 82% were seen once. The specimen was peripheral blood. The chain links TRBV27 to TRBJ2-3; TRBD1 aligns across 7 bases. The receptor comes from a woman between 40 and 55 years old with acute or convalescent COVID-19. DNA of the CDR3: TGTGCCAGCAGCCTAACGTCAGGGGGAGATACGCAGTATTTT. As protein: CASSLTSGGDTQYF.